The rows below give T cell receptor beta chains drawn from one sample of a study of shared clonotypes between healthy human individuals. Assay used: immunoSEQ multiplex PCR; TCRdb lists only in-frame clones, some missing. Among 470,000 or so clones listed, 65% to 85% were seen once. Input material: PBMCs. Source of these receptors: a woman in her thirties or forties in good health. Some clones in this sample may be carry-over from other donors' samples. CDR3s include the opening cysteine and the closing phenylalanine or tryptophan. D genes are given only for firm matches. Size is omitted from some rows. Given values are once, few, many or a class for expanded clones.

CDR3 DNA: TGTGCCAGCAGTCACAAACGGACGGTGCTTAACTATGGCTACACCTTC
CDR3 protein: CASSHKRTVLNYGYTF
clone size: NA
J gene: TRBJ1-2
V gene: TRBV28
D gene: NA

CDR3 DNA: TGTGCCAGCAGAGGACTAGTCAAAAACATTCAGTACTTC
CDR3 protein: CASRGLVKNIQYF
clone size: NA
J gene: TRBJ2-4
V gene: TRBV2
D gene: TRBD2

CDR3 DNA: TGTGCCAGCAGTGAATTTCGACAGGCAACTAATGAAAAACTGTTTTTT
CDR3 protein: CASSEFRQATNEKLFF
clone size: NA
J gene: TRBJ1-4
V gene: TRBV2
D gene: NA

CDR3 DNA: TGTGCCAGCAGCGGGGGGGTTACGCAGTATTTT
CDR3 protein: CASSGGVTQYF
clone size: once
J gene: TRBJ2-3
V gene: TRBV11-3
D gene: TRBD2

CDR3 DNA: TGTGCCACCAGCAGACTCTCCTCCGGGACAGATAATGAAAAACTGTTTTTT
CDR3 protein: CATSRLSSGTDNEKLFF
clone size: NA
J gene: TRBJ1-4
V gene: TRBV15
D gene: TRBD1

CDR3 DNA: TGTGCCAGCGCATTGGGCGTCGGACAGGGGGCCTCTGAAGCTTTCTTT
CDR3 protein: CASALGVGQGASEAFF
clone size: NA
J gene: TRBJ1-1
V gene: TRBV28
D gene: TRBD1

CDR3 DNA: TGTGCCACCAGCAGAGCCCCCCGGTCAGCCCAAGAGACCCAGTACTTC
CDR3 protein: CATSRAPRSAQETQYF
clone size: NA
J gene: TRBJ2-5
V gene: TRBV15
D gene: NA

CDR3 DNA: TGTGCCAGCAGTGAGGGACCCTTGAACGGGAGTGGGAACGAGCAGTACTTC
CDR3 protein: CASSEGPLNGSGNEQYF
clone size: NA
J gene: TRBJ2-7
V gene: TRBV2
D gene: NA

CDR3 DNA: TGCGCCAGCAGCAGGACCCCTCATGGCCCCTACGAGCAGTACTTC
CDR3 protein: CASSRTPHGPYEQYF
clone size: NA
J gene: TRBJ2-7
V gene: TRBV5-1
D gene: NA

CDR3 DNA: TGTGCCAGCAGCTCCCTAGCGGGATTCACAGATACGCAGTATTTT
CDR3 protein: CASSSLAGFTDTQYF
clone size: many
J gene: TRBJ2-3
V gene: TRBV5-8
D gene: TRBD2

CDR3 DNA: TGTGCCAGCAGCTCACCCCTCAGGACTAGTTTGGCAGATACGCAGTATTTT
CDR3 protein: CASSSPLRTSLADTQYF
clone size: NA
J gene: TRBJ2-3
V gene: TRBV5-6
D gene: TRBD2

CDR3 DNA: TGCGCCAGCAGCCAAGAACGGGGGATTTCTTTTTACGAGCAGTACTTC
CDR3 protein: CASSQERGISFYEQYF
clone size: NA
J gene: TRBJ2-7
V gene: TRBV4-3
D gene: NA